What follows describes a single T cell receptor (beta chain). The antigen remains undetermined. The data originate from a study of T cells expressing NK-cell markers. Study overall: Source material for TCR beta repertoires consisted of sorted CD3+CD56+NKG2C+, CD3+CD56+NKG2C- and CD3+CD56-NKG2C+ T cells. One of the eight sequenced donors was seronegative, whereas the other seven were HCMV-seropositive. Study-wide points: The study found these clonotypes also leading the CD3+CD56-NKG2C+ fraction in a few donors. A range of about 1.0-8% of CD8+ T cells consisted of dominant NKG2C+ clonotypes in several donors.

TCRdb re-analyzed the 5' RACE reads; it lists each CDR3 protein once, without DNA. This sample's table has under 600,000 distinct CDR3 sequences. The CDR3 has 13 amino acids. The sequence derives from a woman between 45 and 60 years old in good health. The chain employs TRBV12-3 or TRBV12-4 and TRBJ2-3; the TCRdb call, TRBD1, lacks DNA for checking. The specimen sequenced was blood T cells: a sorted CD56 or NKG2C T cell subset, CD4+ or CD8+ T cells, or bulk PBMC T cells (not recorded which). Here the CDR3 reads CASSRDQTDTQYF.